This TCR beta chain was found in a study of T cell repertoires in cytomegalovirus infection. About the research overall: The public TCR beta signatures pointed to both CMV infection and matching HLA type.

The V gene's germline CDR1 is SGHKS and CDR2 YYEKEE (reference sequence). This CDR3 contains 15 residues. J lost 3 bases, V lost 5 bases, and 9 bases had no gene match. Findings and caveats of the study: It was HLA-C-restricted CMV-specific TCR beta clonotypes that dominated the response ex vivo.

There are many counts of this clonotype. Its antigen is not known. TCRdb reprocessed the reads with MiXCR, giving one entry per CDR3 protein. In the table there are 150,000 to 200,000 distinct CDR3 sequences, about a tenth of which are singletons. This clonotype was obtained from a human donor in good health (CMV status not recorded). Some clones in this sample may be carry-over from other donors' samples. The chain uses TRBV5-5 and TRBJ2-7; 9 bases fit TRBD1. Sequenced sample: PBMCs. The CDR3 loop is CASSSTGGRIYEQYF. The CDR3 DNA reads as TGTGCCAGCAGTTCTACAGGGGGCAGAATCTACGAGCAGTACTTC.